This TCR beta chain was captured in a study of yellow fever vaccine responses in identical twins. Findings and limits, study-wide: In identical twins, vaccine T cell responses appeared partly shared and partly individual.

For this clonotype: Its antigen is currently unknown.

The CDR3 loop spans 15 amino acids. From germline, CDR1 is MGHRA and CDR2 YSYEKL. V lost 4 bases to trimming and J lost 4 bases, with 16 bases between them. In TCRdb, the RT-PCR reads were re-called with MiXCR into one record per CDR3 protein. The sample includes roughly 130 distinct CDR3 sequences, about 60% seen only once; the top ten take 28%. V gene TRBV4-1 combines with J gene TRBJ1-2, with D tentatively TRBD1 (5 bases). The starting material was T cells from blood (PBMCs), unsorted or a sorted subset (not recorded which), obtained before or after yellow fever vaccination (not recorded which). This receptor was taken from a woman between 18 and 30 years old who received the yellow fever vaccine. CDR3 bases: TGCGCCAGCAGCCCAAAGCCGGGGCCTGGCTATGGCTACACCTTC. It specifies CASSPKPGPGYGYTF.